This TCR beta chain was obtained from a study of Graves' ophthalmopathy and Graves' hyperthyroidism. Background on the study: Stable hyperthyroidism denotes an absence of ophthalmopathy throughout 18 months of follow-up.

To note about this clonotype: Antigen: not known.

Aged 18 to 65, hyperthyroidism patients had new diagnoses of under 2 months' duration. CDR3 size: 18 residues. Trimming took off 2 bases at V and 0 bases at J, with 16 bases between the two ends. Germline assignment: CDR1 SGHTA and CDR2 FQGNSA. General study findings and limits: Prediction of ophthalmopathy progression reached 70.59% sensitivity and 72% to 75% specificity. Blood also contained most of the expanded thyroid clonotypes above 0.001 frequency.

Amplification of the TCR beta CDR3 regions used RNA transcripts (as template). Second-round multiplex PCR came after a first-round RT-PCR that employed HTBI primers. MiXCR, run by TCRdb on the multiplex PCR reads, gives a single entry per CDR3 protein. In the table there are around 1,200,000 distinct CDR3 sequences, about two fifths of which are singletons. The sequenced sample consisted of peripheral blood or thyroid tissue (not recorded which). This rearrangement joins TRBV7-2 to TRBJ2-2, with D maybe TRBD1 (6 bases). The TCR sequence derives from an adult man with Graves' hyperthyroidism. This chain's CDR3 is CASSLRGRGFPNTGELFF. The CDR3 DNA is TGTGCCAGCAGCTTACGGGGAAGGGGGTTTCCGAACACCGGGGAGCTGTTTTTT.